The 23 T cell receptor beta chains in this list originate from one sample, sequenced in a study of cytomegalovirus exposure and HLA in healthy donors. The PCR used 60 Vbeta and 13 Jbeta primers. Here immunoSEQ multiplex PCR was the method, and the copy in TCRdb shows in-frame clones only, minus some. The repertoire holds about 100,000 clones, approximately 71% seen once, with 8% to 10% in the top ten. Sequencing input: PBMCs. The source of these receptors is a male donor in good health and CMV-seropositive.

In DNA form, the CDR3 reads TGTGCCAGCCTGGACCAGGGGGATGGTAATGAAAAACTGTTTTTT. Translation gives CASLDQGDGNEKLFF. The rearrangement joins TRBV21-1 to TRBJ1-4; the table's TRBD1 call for D was not verified on the DNA. TRBV21-1 is shown as a pseudogene. The CDR3 is 15 amino acids.

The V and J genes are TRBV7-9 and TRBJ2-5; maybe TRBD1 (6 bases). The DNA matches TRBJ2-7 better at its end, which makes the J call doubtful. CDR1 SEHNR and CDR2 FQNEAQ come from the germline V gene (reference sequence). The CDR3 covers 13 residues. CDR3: CASSGTGYYEQYF. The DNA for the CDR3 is TGTGCCAGCAGCGGAACAGGGTATTACGAGCAGTACTTC.

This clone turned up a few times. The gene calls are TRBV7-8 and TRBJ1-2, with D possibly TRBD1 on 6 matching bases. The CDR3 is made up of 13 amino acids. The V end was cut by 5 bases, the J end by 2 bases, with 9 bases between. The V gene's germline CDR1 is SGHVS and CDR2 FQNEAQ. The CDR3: CASSPGQNYGYTF. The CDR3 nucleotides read TGTGCCAGCAGCCCGGGACAAAACTATGGCTACACCTTC.

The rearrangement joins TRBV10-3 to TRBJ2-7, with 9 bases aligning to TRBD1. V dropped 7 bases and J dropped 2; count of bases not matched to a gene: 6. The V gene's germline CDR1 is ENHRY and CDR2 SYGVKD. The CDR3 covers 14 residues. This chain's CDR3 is CAINSGTGTYEQYF. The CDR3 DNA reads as TGTGCCATCAATTCCGGGACAGGGACCTACGAGCAGTACTTC.

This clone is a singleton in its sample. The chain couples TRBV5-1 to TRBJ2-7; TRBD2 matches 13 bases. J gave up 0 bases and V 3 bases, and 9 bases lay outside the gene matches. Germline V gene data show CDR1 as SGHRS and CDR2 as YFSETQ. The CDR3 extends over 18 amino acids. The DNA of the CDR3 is TGCGCCAGCAGCTCCTCCGGGACTAGCGGGAAGAGCTCCTACGAGCAGTACTTC. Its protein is CASSSSGTSGKSSYEQYF.

The CDR3 here is CASSRGGETQYF. The CDR3 nucleotides read TGTGCCAGCAGTCGAGGGGGAGAGACCCAGTACTTC. The rearrangement links TRBV11-3 to TRBJ2-5, with D possibly being TRBD1 (6 bases). The germline CDR1 and CDR2 sequences are SGHNT and YENEEA. This CDR3 is 12 amino acids long. The ends were cut back, 6 bases at V and 4 bases at J, with 9 bases in the middle. Supplemented by reference TRBV11-3 and TRBJ2-5, the full variable domain reads EAGVVQSPRYKIIEKKQPVAFWCNPISGHNTLYWYLQNLGQGPELLIRYENEEAVDDSQLPKDRFSAERLKGVDSTLKIQPAELGDSAVYLCASSRGGETQYFGPGTRLLVL.

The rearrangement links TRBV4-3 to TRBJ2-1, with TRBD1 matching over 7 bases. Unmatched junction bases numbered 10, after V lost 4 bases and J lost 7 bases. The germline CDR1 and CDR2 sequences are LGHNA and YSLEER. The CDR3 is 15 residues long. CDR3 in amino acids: CASSRDRDSWNEQFF. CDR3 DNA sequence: TGCGCCAGCAGCCGGGACCGGGACAGTTGGAATGAGCAGTTCTTC.

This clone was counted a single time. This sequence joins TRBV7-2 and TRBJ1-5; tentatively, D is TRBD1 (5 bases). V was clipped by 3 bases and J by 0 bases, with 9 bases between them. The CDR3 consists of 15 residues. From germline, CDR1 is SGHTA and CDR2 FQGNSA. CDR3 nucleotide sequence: TGTGCCAGCAGCTTGTCAGGGAATAGCAATCAGCCCCAGCATTTT. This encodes CASSLSGNSNQPQHF.

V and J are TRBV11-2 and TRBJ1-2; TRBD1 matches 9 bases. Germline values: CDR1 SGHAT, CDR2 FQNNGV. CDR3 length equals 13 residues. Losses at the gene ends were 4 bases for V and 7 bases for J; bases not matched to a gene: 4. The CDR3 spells CASSSDRGSGYTF. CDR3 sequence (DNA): TGTGCCAGCAGCTCGGACAGGGGCTCTGGCTACACCTTC.

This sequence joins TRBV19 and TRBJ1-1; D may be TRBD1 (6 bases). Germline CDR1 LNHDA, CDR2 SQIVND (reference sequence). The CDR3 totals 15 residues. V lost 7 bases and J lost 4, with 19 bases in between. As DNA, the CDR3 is TGTGCCAGTACCCAAGGGACATATTCCTTCACTGAAGCTTTCTTT. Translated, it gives CASTQGTYSFTEAFF.

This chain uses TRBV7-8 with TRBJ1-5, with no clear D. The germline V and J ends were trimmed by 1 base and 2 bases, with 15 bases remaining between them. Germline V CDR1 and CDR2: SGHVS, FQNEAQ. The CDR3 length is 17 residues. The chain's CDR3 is CASSLGGGPWGNQPQHF. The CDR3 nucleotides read TGTGCCAGCAGCTTAGGTGGCGGCCCTTGGGGCAATCAGCCCCAGCATTTT.

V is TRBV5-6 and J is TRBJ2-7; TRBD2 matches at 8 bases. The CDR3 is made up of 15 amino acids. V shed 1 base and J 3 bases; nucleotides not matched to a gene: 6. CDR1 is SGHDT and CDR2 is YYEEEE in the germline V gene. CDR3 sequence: CASSLLGSGIYEQYF. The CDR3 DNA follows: TGTGCCAGCAGCTTGCTGGGTAGCGGGATCTACGAGCAGTACTTC.

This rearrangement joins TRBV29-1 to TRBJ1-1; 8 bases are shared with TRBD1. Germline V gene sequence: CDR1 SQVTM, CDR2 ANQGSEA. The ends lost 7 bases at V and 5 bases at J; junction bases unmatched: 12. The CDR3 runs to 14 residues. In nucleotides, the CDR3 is TGCAGCGCTACCCAACAGGGGGTAATGACTGAAGCTTTCTTT. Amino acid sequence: CSATQQGVMTEAFF.

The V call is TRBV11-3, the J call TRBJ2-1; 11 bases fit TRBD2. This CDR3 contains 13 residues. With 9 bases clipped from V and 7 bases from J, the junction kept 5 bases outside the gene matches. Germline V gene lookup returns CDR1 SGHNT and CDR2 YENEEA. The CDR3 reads CARSSGRGNEQFF. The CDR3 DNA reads TGTGCCAGGAGTAGCGGGAGGGGTAATGAGCAGTTCTTC.

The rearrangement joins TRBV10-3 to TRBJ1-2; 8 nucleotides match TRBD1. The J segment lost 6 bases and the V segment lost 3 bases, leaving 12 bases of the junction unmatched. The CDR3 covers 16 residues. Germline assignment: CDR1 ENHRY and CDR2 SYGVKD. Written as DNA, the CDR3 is TGTGCCATCAGTGAAGACAGGACAGGGATCAAGGATGGCTACACCTTC. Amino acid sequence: CAISEDRTGIKDGYTF.

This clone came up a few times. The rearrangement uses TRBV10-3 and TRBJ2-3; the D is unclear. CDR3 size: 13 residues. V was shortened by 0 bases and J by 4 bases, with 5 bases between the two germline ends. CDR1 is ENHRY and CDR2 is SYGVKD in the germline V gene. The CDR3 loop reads CAISESGPDTQYF. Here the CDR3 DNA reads TGTGCCATCAGTGAGTCGGGCCCAGATACGCAGTATTTT.

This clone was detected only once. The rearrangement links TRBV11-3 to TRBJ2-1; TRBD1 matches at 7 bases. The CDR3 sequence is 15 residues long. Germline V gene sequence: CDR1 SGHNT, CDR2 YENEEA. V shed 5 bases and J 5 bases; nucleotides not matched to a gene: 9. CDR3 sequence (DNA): TGTGCCAGCAGCCTCCGGACAGGCTTTCACAATGAGCAGTTCTTC. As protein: CASSLRTGFHNEQFF.

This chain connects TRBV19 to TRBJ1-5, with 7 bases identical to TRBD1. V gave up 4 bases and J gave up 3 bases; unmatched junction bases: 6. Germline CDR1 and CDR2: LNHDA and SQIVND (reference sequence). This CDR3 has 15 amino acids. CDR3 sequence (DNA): TGTGCCAGTAGTAACCAGGGACAGAACAATCAGCCCCAGCATTTT. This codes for CASSNQGQNNQPQHF.

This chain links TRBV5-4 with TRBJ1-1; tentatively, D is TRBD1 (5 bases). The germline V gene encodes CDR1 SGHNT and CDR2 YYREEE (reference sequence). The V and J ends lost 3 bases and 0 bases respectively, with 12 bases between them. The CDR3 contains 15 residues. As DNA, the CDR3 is TGTGCCAGCAGCTCCGGGGGGAGGGTGAACACTGAAGCTTTCTTT. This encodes CASSSGGRVNTEAFF.

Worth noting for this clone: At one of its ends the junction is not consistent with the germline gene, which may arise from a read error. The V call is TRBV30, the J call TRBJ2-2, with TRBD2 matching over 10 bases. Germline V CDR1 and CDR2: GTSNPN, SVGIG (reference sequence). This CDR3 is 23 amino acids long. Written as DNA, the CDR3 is TGTGCCTGGAGTGTACGGATTTCATCCACCGGGACTAGCGACTTCCCAGGCGACCGGGGAGCTGTTTTT. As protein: CAWSVRISSTGTSDFPGDRGAVF.

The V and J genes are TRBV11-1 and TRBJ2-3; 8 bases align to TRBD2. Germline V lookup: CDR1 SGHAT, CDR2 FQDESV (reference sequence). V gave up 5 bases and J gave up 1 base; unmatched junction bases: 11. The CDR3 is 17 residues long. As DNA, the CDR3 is TGTGCCAGCAGCCCCCGCGGAGCGGGAGTGGGCACAGATACGCAGTATTTT. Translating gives CASSPRGAGVGTDTQYF. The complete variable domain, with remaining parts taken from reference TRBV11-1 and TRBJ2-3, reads EAEVAQSPRYKITEKSQAVAFWCDPISGHATLYWYRQILGQGPELLVQFQDESVVDDSQLPKDRFSAERLKGVDSTLKIQPAELGDSAMYLCASSPRGAGVGTDTQYFGPGTRLTVL.

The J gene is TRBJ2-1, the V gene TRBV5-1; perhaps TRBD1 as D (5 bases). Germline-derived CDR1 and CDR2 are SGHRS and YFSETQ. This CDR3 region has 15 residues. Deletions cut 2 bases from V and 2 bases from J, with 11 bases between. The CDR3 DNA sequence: TGCGCCAGCAGCTTAGTCAGGGCGACCTACAATGAGCAGTTCTTC. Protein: CASSLVRATYNEQFF.

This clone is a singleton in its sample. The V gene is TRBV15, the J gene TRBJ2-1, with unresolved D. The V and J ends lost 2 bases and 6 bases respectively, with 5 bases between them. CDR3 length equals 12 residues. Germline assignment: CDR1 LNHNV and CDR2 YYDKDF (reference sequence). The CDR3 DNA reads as TGTGCCACCAGCAGACAGGTCAATGAGCAGTTCTTC. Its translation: CATSRQVNEQFF.